The table lists the clone carrying this TCR beta chain with a count of one. The CDR3 totals 18 residues. Germline values: CDR1 SGDLS, CDR2 YYNGEE. Trimming took off 0 bases at V and 0 bases at J, with 18 bases between the two ends. The sample originates from a study of blood T cell repertoires in COVID-19. TCRdb's table, derived via immunoSEQ multiplex PCR, lists solely in-frame clones and lacks some. The sample yields around 310,000 clones, roughly 91% seen once. The sequence derives from a young woman who had recovered from COVID-19. J is TRBJ1-1 and V is TRBV9; TRBD1 is a possible D gene (5 bases). The sample was PBMCs or T cells enriched from blood (not recorded which). The CDR3, as DNA: TGTGCCAGCAGCGTAGGTCAGGGAAGACATAACATGAACACTGAAGCTTTCTTT. Translated: CASSVGQGRHNMNTEAFF.